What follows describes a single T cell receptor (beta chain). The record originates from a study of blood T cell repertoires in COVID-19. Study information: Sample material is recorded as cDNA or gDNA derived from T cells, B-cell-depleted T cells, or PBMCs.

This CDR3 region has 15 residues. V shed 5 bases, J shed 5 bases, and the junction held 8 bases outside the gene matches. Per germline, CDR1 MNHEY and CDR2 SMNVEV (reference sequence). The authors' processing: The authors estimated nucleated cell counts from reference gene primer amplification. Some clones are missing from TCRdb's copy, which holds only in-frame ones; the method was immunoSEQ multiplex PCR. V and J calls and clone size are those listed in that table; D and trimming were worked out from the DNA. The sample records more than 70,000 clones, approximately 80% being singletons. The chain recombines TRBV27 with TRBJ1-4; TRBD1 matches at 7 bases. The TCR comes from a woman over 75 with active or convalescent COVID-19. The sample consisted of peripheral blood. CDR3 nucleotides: TGTGCCAGCAGTCCTGGGGACAGTTCGAATGAAAAACTGTTTTTT. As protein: CASSPGDSSNEKLFF.